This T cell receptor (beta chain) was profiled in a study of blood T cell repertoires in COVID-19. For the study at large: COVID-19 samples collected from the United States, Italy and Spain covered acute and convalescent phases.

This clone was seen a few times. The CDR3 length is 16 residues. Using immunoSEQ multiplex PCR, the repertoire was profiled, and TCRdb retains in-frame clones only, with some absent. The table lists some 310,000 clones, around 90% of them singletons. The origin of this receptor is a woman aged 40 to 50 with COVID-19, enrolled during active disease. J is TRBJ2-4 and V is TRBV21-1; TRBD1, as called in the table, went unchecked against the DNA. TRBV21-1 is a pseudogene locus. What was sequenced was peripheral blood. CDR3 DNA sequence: TGTGCCAGCAGCAAAGAGGGGGTTATCGCCAAAAACATTCAGTACTTC. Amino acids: CASSKEGVIAKNIQYF.